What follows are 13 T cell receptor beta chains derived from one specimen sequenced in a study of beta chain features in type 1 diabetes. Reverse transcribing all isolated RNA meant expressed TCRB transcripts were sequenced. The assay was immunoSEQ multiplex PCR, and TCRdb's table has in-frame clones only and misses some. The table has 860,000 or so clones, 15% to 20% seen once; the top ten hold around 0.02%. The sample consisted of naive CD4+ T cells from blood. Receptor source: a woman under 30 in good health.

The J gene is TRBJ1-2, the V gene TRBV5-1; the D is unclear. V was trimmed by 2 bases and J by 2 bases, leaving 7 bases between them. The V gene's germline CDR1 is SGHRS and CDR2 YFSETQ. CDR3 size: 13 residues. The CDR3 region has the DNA TGCGCCAGCAGCTTTTCAGAGAACTATGGCTACACCTTC. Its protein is CASSFSENYGYTF.

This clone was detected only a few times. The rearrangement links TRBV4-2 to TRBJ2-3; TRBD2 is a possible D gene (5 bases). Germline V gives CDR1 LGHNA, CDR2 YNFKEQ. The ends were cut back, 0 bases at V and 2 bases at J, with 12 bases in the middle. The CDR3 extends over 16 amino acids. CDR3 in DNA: TGTGCCAGCAGCCAAGATCGGGGTCATTCCACAGATACGCAGTATTTT. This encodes CASSQDRGHSTDTQYF.

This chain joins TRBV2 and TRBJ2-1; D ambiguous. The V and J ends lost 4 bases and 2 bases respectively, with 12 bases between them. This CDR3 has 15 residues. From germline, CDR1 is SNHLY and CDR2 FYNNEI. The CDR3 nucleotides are TGTGCCAGCAGTGGGAATAGCCTTCCCTACAATGAGCAGTTCTTC. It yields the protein CASSGNSLPYNEQFF.

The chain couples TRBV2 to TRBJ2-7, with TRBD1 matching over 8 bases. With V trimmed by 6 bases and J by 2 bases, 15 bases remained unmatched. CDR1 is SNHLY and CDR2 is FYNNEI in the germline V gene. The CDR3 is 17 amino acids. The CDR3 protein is CASRTGASQAKTYEQYF. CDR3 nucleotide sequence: TGTGCCAGCAGGACAGGGGCGAGCCAGGCCAAAACCTACGAGCAGTACTTC.

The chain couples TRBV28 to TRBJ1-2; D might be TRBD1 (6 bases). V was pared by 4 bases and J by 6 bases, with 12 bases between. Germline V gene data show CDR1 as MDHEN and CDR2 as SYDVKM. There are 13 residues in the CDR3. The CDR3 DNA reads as TGTGCCAGCAGTTCCCCGGGGGGGCATGGCTACACCTTC. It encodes CASSSPGGHGYTF.

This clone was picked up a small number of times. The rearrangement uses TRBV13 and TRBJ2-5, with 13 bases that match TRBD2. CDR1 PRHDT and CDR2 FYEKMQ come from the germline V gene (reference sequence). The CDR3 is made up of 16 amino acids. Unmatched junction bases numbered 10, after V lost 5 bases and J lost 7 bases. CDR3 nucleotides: TGTGCCAGCAGCCGACTAGCGGGAGGTACCGCTGGGACCCAGTACTTC. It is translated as CASSRLAGGTAGTQYF.

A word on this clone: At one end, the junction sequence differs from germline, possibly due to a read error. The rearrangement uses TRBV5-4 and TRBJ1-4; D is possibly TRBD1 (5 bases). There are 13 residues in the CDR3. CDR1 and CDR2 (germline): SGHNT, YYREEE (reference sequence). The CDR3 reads CASSQDPGRELFF. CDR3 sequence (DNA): TGCGCCAGCAGCCAAGATCCGGGGCGGGAACTGTTTTTT.

CDR3 amino acids: CASSIAAGSLGDTQYF. CDR3 coding DNA: TGTGCCAGTAGTATAGCGGCAGGCTCCCTTGGAGATACGCAGTATTTT. V usage is TRBV19 and J usage is TRBJ2-3; unclear D gene. V was clipped by 1 base and J by 5 bases, with 16 bases between them. The CDR3 extends over 16 amino acids. CDR1 is LNHDA, CDR2 SQIVND, per germline (reference sequence).

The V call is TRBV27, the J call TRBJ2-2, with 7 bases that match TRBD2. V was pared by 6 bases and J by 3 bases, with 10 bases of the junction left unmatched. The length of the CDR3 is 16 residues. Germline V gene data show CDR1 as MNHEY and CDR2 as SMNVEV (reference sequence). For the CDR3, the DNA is TGTGCCAGCAGCTGGAAACCGGGACTATACACCGGGGAGCTGTTTTTT. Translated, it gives CASSWKPGLYTGELFF.

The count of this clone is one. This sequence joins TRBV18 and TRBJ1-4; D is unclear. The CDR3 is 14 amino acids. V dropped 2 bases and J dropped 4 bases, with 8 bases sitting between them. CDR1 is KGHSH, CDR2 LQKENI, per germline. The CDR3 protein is CASSPSQINEKLFF. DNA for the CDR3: TGTGCCAGCTCACCAAGTCAGATTAATGAAAAACTGTTTTTT.

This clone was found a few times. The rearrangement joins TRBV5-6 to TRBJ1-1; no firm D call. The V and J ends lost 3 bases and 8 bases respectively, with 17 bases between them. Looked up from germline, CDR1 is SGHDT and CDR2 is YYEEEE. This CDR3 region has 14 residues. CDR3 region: CASSSRPDLTEAFF. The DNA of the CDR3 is TGTGCCAGCAGCTCGAGACCGGACCTAACAGAAGCTTTCTTT.

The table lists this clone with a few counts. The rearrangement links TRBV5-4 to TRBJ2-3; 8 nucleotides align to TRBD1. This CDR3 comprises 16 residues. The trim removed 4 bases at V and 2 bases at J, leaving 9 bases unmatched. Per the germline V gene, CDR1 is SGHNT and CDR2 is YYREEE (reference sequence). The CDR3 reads CASSPGQGYSTDTQYF. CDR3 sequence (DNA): TGTGCCAGCAGCCCCGGACAGGGTTATTCCACAGATACGCAGTATTTT.

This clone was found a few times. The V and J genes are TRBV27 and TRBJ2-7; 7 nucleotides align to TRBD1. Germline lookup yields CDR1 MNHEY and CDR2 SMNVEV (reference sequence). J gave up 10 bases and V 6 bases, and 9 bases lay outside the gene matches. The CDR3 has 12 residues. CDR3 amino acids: CASSTSQGKQYF. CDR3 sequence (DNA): TGTGCCAGCAGCACCTCACAGGGGAAACAGTACTTC.